Presented here are 3 T cell receptor beta chains from one specimen sequenced in a study of blood T cells in healthy people across ages. A second PCR of about 7 to 11 cycles used a sample-barcoded 5' primer and a J-beta primer mix. TCRdb re-derived calls from the 5' RACE reads in MiXCR, one entry per CDR3 protein. The sample yields about 1.5 million distinct CDR3 sequences, about 42% seen once. The sequenced material came from blood. The receptors shown here come from a woman younger than 35 in good health.

The chain employs TRBV5-1 and TRBJ2-5, with a tentative D call TRBD1 (6 bases). The germline CDR1 and CDR2 sequences are SGHRS and YFSETQ. V was shortened by 8 bases and J by 3 bases, with 17 bases between the two germline ends. This CDR3 comprises 14 residues. DNA for the CDR3: TGCGCCAGTCGCTTGGCCTGGACAGAAGAGACCCAGTACTTC. This gives the protein CASRLAWTEETQYF.

This clonotype was seen a handful of times. The chain combines TRBV4-3 with TRBJ2-3; 9 bases are a match to TRBD2. V lost 1 base, J lost 4 bases, and 9 bases stayed unmatched. The CDR3 runs to 17 residues. CDR1 and CDR2 (germline): LGHNA, YSLEER. The CDR3 DNA follows: TGCGCCAGCAGCCAAGGTCCGGCGGGACTAGCTCCAGATACGCAGTATTTT. This sequence encodes CASSQGPAGLAPDTQYF.

This rearrangement joins TRBV7-8 to TRBJ2-2; TRBD2 matches at 7 bases. Unmatched junction bases numbered 10, after V lost 2 bases and J lost 4 bases. CDR1 SGHVS and CDR2 FQNEAQ come from the germline V gene. This CDR3 has 17 residues. CDR3 protein: CASSLLVGGSFTGELFF. The DNA for the CDR3 is TGTGCCAGCAGCTTACTAGTCGGGGGGTCGTTCACCGGGGAGCTGTTTTTT.